This record concerns one T cell receptor (beta chain) sequence. The data originate from a study of shared clonotypes between healthy human individuals. Naivety among CD8 cells was defined by CD45RO negativity and positive CCR7 selection, thereby excluding terminally differentiated effector memory CD45RA+ cells. Measured with immunoSEQ multiplex PCR; TCRdb has only the in-frame clones, and not every one. In the table there are about 2.1 million clones, about 94% of which are singletons. The V gene end was trimmed by 4 bases and the J gene end by 4 bases; junction bases not matched to a gene: 8. The CDR3 consists of 14 residues. Looked up from germline, CDR1 is SGDLS and CDR2 is YYNGEE.

Material for sequencing was naive CD8+ T cells from PBMCs. The chain combines TRBV9 with TRBJ2-7, with 7 bases identical to TRBD1. This TCR came from a man aged 18 to 29 in good health. Some clones in this sample may be carry-over from other donors' samples. The CDR3 DNA reads as TGTGCCAGCAGCCACGGGACAGCTCTATACGAGCAGTACTTC. Its translation is CASSHGTALYEQYF.